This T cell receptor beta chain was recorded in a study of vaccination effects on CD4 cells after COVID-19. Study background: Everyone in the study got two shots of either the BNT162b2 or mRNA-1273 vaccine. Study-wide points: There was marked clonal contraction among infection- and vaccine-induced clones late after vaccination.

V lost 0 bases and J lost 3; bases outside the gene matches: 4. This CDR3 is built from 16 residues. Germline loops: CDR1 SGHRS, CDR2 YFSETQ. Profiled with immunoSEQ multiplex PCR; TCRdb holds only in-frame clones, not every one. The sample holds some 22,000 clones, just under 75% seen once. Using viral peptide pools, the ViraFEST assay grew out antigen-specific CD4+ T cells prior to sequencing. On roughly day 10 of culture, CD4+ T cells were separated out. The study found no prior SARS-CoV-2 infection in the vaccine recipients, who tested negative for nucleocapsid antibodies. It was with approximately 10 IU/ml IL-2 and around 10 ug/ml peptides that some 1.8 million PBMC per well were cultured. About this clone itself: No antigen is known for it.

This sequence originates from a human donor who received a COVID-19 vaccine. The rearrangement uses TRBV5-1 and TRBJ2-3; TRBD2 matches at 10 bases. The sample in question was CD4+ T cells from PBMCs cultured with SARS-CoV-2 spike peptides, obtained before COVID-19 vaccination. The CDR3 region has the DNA TGCGCCAGCAGCTTGGAAGCTAGCGGGAGAACAGATACGCAGTATTTT. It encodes CASSLEASGRTDTQYF.